This passage covers 13 T cell receptor beta chains from one sample sequenced in a study of shared clonotypes between healthy human individuals. Profiled with immunoSEQ multiplex PCR; TCRdb holds only in-frame clones, not every one. The sample lists about half a million clones, roughly 83% occurring once. The sample consisted of PBMCs. The receptors shown here come from a woman aged 40 to 50 in good health. Some clones in this sample may be carry-over from other donors' samples.

This rearrangement joins TRBV5-1 to TRBJ2-3; 8 bases agree with TRBD1. V lost 4 bases to trimming and J lost 4 bases; unmatched junction nucleotides: 5. This CDR3 contains 14 residues. Germline V gene data show CDR1 as SGHRS and CDR2 as YFSETQ. The CDR3 DNA is TGCGCCAGCAGCCCAGGGACAGGCCCAGATACGCAGTATTTT. Protein sequence: CASSPGTGPDTQYF.

This chain joins TRBV5-1 and TRBJ1-1; 7 nucleotides agree with TRBD1. The CDR3 is 14 residues long. V gave up 3 bases and J gave up 1 base; unmatched junction bases: 3. The germline CDR1 and CDR2 sequences are SGHRS and YFSETQ. CDR3 sequence: CASSSGTANTEAFF. The CDR3 bases are TGCGCCAGCAGCTCCGGGACAGCGAACACTGAAGCTTTCTTT.

This clone was counted many times. In DNA form, the CDR3 reads TGTGCCAGCAGCTCCCCGGGCGAAAAACTGTTTTTT. Its protein product is CASSSPGEKLFF. The gene calls are TRBV7-3 and TRBJ1-4; D is undetermined. The ends were cut back, 4 bases at V and 8 bases at J, with 8 bases in the middle. Germline V lookup: CDR1 SGHTA, CDR2 FQGTGA. The CDR3 has 12 amino acids.

This clone was detected a few times. The chain combines TRBV9 with TRBJ2-7; a weak D match, TRBD2 (5 bases). Germline V lookup: CDR1 SGDLS, CDR2 YYNGEE. The CDR3 has 14 amino acids. The ends were cut back, 0 bases at V and 2 bases at J, with 9 bases in the middle. The CDR3 reads CASSVERIPYEQYF. In nucleotides, the CDR3 is TGTGCCAGCAGCGTAGAGCGGATCCCCTACGAGCAGTACTTC.

The chain uses TRBV9 and TRBJ2-7; the D is unclear. The length of the CDR3 is 12 residues. Germline V gene sequence: CDR1 SGDLS, CDR2 YYNGEE. V was pared by 3 bases and J by 6 bases, with 10 bases between. The CDR3 nucleotides are TGTGCCAGCAGCGCCCCCTCTCCCGAGCAGTACTTC. This translates into CASSAPSPEQYF. The full variable domain, rest sourced from reference TRBV9 and TRBJ2-7, is DSGVTQTPKHLITATGQRVTLRCSPRSGDLSVYWYQQSLDQGLQFLIQYYNGEERAKGNILERFSAQQFPDLHSELNLSSLELGDSALYFCASSAPSPEQYFGPGTRLTVT.

This chain uses TRBV9 with TRBJ2-5, with 14 bases identical to TRBD2. From germline, CDR1 is SGDLS and CDR2 YYNGEE. CDR3 size: 18 residues. The ends lost 0 bases at V and 1 base at J; junction bases unmatched: 5. DNA of the CDR3: TGTGCCAGCAGCGTAGATCCGACTAGCGGGAGGGCCCAAGAGACCCAGTACTTC. Translation: CASSVDPTSGRAQETQYF.

CDR3 residues: CASTPQRGRYNEQFF. The CDR3 DNA reads TGTGCCAGCACTCCTCAAAGGGGGCGATACAATGAGCAGTTCTTC. The rearrangement links TRBV11-2 to TRBJ2-1; 7 bases agree with TRBD1. CDR3 length: 15 residues. Germline V gene lookup returns CDR1 SGHAT and CDR2 FQNNGV. With 7 bases clipped from V and 4 bases from J, the junction kept 10 bases outside the gene matches. The full variable domain, in which reference TRBV11-2 and TRBJ2-1 provide the parts outside the CDR3, is EAGVAQSPRYKIIEKRQSVAFWCNPISGHATLYWYQQILGQGPKLLIQFQNNGVVDDSQLPKDRFSAERLKGVDSTLKIQPAKLEDSAVYLCASTPQRGRYNEQFFGPGTRLTVL.

This clone occurred a few times. V gene TRBV11-2 combines with J gene TRBJ2-3; tentatively, D is TRBD2 (6 bases). With 4 bases removed from V and 5 bases from J, the gap between germline ends came to 16 bases. The CDR3 sequence is 15 residues long. Germline V lookup: CDR1 SGHAT, CDR2 FQNNGV. DNA of the CDR3: TGTGCCAGCAGCTCCGGGGGTCGCAGAGGAGATACGCAGTATTTT. Residues: CASSSGGRRGDTQYF.

This clone is a singleton in its sample. The V call is TRBV28, the J call TRBJ2-7, with 12 nucleotides matching TRBD1. Trimming took 4 bases from V and 6 from J; bases not matched to a gene: 10. Germline V gene data show CDR1 as MDHEN and CDR2 as SYDVKM. This CDR3 region has 16 residues. CDR3 sequence reads: CASSSIPGQGASEQYF. DNA of the CDR3: TGTGCCAGCAGTTCAATACCGGGACAGGGGGCGAGCGAGCAGTACTTC.

As concerns this clone: This same CDR3 is encoded by further DNA sequences in the sample. The chain is built from TRBV5-1 and TRBJ2-1, with D unresolved. Trimming removed 0 bases at V and 3 bases at J, with 4 bases between. Germline loops: CDR1 SGHRS, CDR2 YFSETQ. There are 13 residues in the CDR3. The CDR3 protein is CASSLVGYNEQFF. The DNA for the CDR3 is TGCGCCAGCAGCTTGGTTGGCTACAATGAGCAGTTCTTC. The variable domain in full, completed from reference TRBV5-1 and TRBJ2-1, reads KAGVTQTPRYLIKTRGQQVTLSCSPISGHRSVSWYQQTPGQGLQFLFEYFSETQRNKGNFPGRFSGRQFSNSRSEMNVSTLELGDSALYLCASSLVGYNEQFFGPGTRLTVL.

The chain joins TRBV27 to TRBJ2-5; D is perhaps TRBD1 or TRBD2 (6 bases each). Germline V lookup: CDR1 MNHEY, CDR2 SMNVEV (reference sequence). The CDR3 runs 13 residues. V was clipped by 8 bases and J by 5 bases, with 15 bases between them. The CDR3 loop reads CASQRGARETQYF. In DNA form, the CDR3 reads TGTGCCAGCCAAAGGGGGGCTCGGGAGACCCAGTACTTC.

This clone was seen a handful of times. J is TRBJ2-1 and V is TRBV11-2; D is uncertain. The CDR3 is 12 amino acids. Looked up from germline, CDR1 is SGHAT and CDR2 is FQNNGV. Trimming shortened V by 5 bases and J by 5 bases, and 7 bases separated the two germline ends. The CDR3 spells CASSPTHNEQFF. As DNA, the CDR3 is TGTGCCAGCAGCCCCACCCACAATGAGCAGTTCTTC.

The chain couples TRBV10-3 to TRBJ2-7; the D gene is possibly TRBD2 (5 bases). The V gene's germline CDR1 is ENHRY and CDR2 SYGVKD. Trimming left V 2 bases short and J 4 bases short, with 12 bases between. There are 14 residues in the CDR3. Written as DNA, the CDR3 is TGTGCCATCAGTGAGCCAGCACGGGAATACGAGCAGTACTTC. This codes for CAISEPAREYEQYF.